This T cell receptor beta chain was retrieved from a study of shared clonotypes between healthy human individuals. V dropped 6 bases and J dropped 6 bases, with 18 bases sitting between them. The germline CDR1 and CDR2 sequences are MNHNS and SASEGT. CDR3 length: 15 amino acids. Study-wide points: Clonotype sharing levels among donors were expected to vary with sequencing depth.

In the authors' methods: With immunoSEQ giving junction-only sequences and no quality scores, filtering differed. Some clones are missing from TCRdb's copy, which holds only in-frame ones; the method was immunoSEQ multiplex PCR. D and trimming come from the DNA, and the V and J calls and clone size come from that table. The table shows about 530,000 clones, with nearly 80% occurring only once. With regard to this clone: Its target is unknown.

The TCR was taken from a middle-aged woman in good health. Some clones in this sample may be carry-over from other donors' samples. Sequencing was carried out using PBMCs. The V call is TRBV6-1, the J call TRBJ1-5; D might be TRBD1 (5 bases). CDR3 protein: CASSSGVRKVQPQHF. The CDR3 bases are TGTGCCAGCAGCTCGGGGGTAAGGAAGGTTCAGCCCCAGCATTTT.